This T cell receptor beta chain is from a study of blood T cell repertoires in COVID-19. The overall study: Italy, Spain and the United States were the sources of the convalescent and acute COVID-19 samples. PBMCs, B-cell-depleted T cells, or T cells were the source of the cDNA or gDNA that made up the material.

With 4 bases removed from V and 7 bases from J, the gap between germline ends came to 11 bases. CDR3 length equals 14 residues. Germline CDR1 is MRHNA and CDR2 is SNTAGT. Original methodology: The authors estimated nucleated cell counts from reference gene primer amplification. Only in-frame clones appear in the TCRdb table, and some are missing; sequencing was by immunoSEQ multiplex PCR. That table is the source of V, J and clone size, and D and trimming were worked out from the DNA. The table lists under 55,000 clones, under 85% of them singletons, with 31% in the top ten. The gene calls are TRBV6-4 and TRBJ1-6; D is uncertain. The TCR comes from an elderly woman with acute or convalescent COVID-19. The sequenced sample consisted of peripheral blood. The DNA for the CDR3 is TGTGCCAGCAGTGCGGGCGGGGTGAATTCACCCCTCCACTTT. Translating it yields CASSAGGVNSPLHF.